This TCR beta chain is from a study of blood T cell repertoires in COVID-19. This clone was found a few times. Per the germline V gene, CDR1 is SGHNT and CDR2 is YYREEE (reference sequence). This CDR3 region has 15 residues. Trimming cost V 5 bases and J 6 bases, with 15 bases left between them. Sequenced by immunoSEQ multiplex PCR; TCRdb stores in-frame clones only, minus some. In the table there are about 190,000 clones, 80% to 90% of which are singletons. The source material was peripheral blood. The chain joins TRBV5-4 to TRBJ1-6; D may be TRBD1 (5 bases). The receptor was isolated from a woman in her late teens or twenties who had recovered from COVID-19. CDR3 nucleotide sequence: TGTGCCAGCAGACCGTGGGGGGGAGGTAATTCACCCCTCCACTTT. It codes for CASRPWGGGNSPLHF.